This is a list of T cell receptor beta chains from one sample in a study of cytomegalovirus exposure and HLA in healthy donors. Some clones are missing from TCRdb's copy, which holds only in-frame ones; the method was immunoSEQ multiplex PCR. The data show around 150,000 clones, 64% seen once. Sequencing was performed on PBMCs. Every receptor here comes from a woman in her thirties in good health and CMV-seropositive. Each CDR3 is given with its conserved first and last residue. D genes are given only for firm matches. A row's size may be missing; if present it is once, few, many or a size class.

J,size,D,V,CDR3,DNA
TRBJ1-1,NA,NA,TRBV29-1,CSAGTEAFF,TGCAGCGCGGGCACTGAAGCTTTCTTT
TRBJ1-1,NA,NA,TRBV28,CASSGLRRGTEAFF,TGTGCCAGCAGTGGTCTCAGGAGGGGAACCGAAGCTTTCTTT
TRBJ1-2,NA,NA,TRBV6-1,CASSEEGHVNYGYTF,TGTGCCAGCAGTGAAGAGGGACACGTGAACTATGGCTACACCTTC
TRBJ2-2,NA,TRBD2,TRBV2,CASRRGAQAGELFF,TGTGCCAGCAGGCGGGGGGCGCAGGCCGGGGAGCTGTTTTTT
TRBJ2-4,once,NA,TRBV28,CASSLRQAQYF,TGTGCCAGCAGCCTTAGACAGGCTCAGTACTTC
TRBJ2-1,NA,NA,TRBV13,CASSLAGHYNEQFF,TGTGCCAGCAGCTTAGCGGGTCACTACAATGAGCAGTTCTTC
TRBJ2-1,once,TRBD2,TRBV13,CASSALAGGPLPNNEQFF,TGTGCCAGCAGCGCCTTAGCGGGAGGGCCCCTCCCGAACAATGAGCAGTTCTTC
TRBJ2-5,NA,TRBD2,TRBV11-3,CASSLDAGGQETQYF,TGTGCCAGCAGCTTAGATGCGGGAGGCCAAGAGACCCAGTACTTC
TRBJ2-7,NA,NA,TRBV7-2,CASSLGPQQYF,TGTGCCAGCAGCTTAGGGCCGCAGCAGTACTTC
TRBJ2-3,NA,NA,TRBV6-5,CASSSLSGVGTDTQYF,TGTGCCAGCAGTTCCCTCTCGGGGGTGGGCACAGATACGCAGTATTTT
TRBJ2-5,NA,NA,TRBV5-6,CASSSRGPPEDQYF,TGTGCCAGCAGCTCCAGGGGCCCCCCTGAGGACCAGTACTTC
TRBJ1-1,NA,NA,TRBV29-1,CSARDLTSTEAFF,TGCAGCGCCAGGGACTTAACTTCTACTGAAGCTTTCTTT
TRBJ2-7,NA,NA,TRBV11-2,CASSLSGLTYEQYF,TGTGCCAGCAGCCTATCGGGGTTGACCTACGAGCAGTACTTC
TRBJ2-5,NA,TRBD1,TRBV7-8,CASSWGQRQETQYF,TGTGCCAGCAGCTGGGGACAGCGCCAAGAGACCCAGTACTTC
TRBJ2-2,NA,NA,TRBV5-4,CASSLIDRFTGELFF,TGTGCCAGCAGCTTGATAGACAGATTCACCGGGGAGCTGTTTTTT
TRBJ2-7,NA,TRBD1,TRBV7-3,CASSPTGGEQYF,TGTGCCAGCAGCCCCACAGGGGGCGAGCAGTACTTC
TRBJ2-1,NA,TRBD1,TRBV5-1,CASSTGQGNNEQFF,TGCGCCAGCAGCACGGGACAGGGGAACAATGAGCAGTTCTTC
TRBJ1-1,NA,NA,TRBV10-3,CAIRWDSTVNTEAFF,TGTGCCATCCGCTGGGACTCCACCGTTAACACTGAAGCTTTCTTT
TRBJ2-1,NA,TRBD2,TRBV2,CASSAGLAGGQFF,TGTGCCAGCAGCGCGGGACTAGCGGGGGGGCAGTTCTTC
TRBJ1-1,NA,NA,TRBV6-4,CASSDSQEEPNTEAFF,TGTGCCAGCAGTGACAGCCAGGAGGAGCCGAACACTGAAGCTTTCTTT
TRBJ1-4,NA,TRBD1,TRBV29-1,CSVEERGTGKGEKLFF,TGCAGCGTTGAAGAAAGGGGGACAGGGAAGGGTGAAAAACTGTTTTTT
TRBJ2-3,NA,NA,TRBV7-2,CASSLTISTDTQYF,TGTGCCAGCAGCTTAACTATAAGCACAGATACGCAGTATTTT
TRBJ2-5,NA,NA,TRBV5-5,CASSFRESTQYF,TGTGCCAGCAGCTTCCGAGAAAGTACCCAGTACTTC
TRBJ2-1,once,NA,TRBV19,CASAENRYNEQFF,TGTGCCAGCGCGGAGAATAGGTACAATGAGCAGTTCTTC
TRBJ2-3,few,NA,TRBV13,CASSFAGDTQYF,TGTGCCAGCAGTTTCGCCGGAGATACGCAGTATTTT
TRBJ1-2,NA,NA,TRBV5-1,CASSLAPRGAYGYTF,TGCGCCAGCAGCTTGGCCCCGCGGGGCGCGTATGGCTACACCTTC
TRBJ2-1,NA,TRBD2,TRBV5-6,CASSSLAGDRGEQFF,TGTGCCAGCAGCTCTCTAGCGGGAGATCGTGGTGAGCAGTTCTTC
TRBJ1-1,NA,TRBD1,TRBV30,CACLKPGTGYTEAFF,TGTGCCTGCCTCAAACCCGGGACAGGGTACACTGAAGCTTTCTTT
TRBJ2-7,NA,TRBD2,TRBV5-1,CASRSGTSGEQYF,TGCGCCAGCCGAAGCGGGACTAGCGGGGAGCAGTACTTC
TRBJ1-1,few,NA,TRBV2,CASSTGIEVAAFF,TGTGCCAGCAGTACAGGGATTGAGGTCGCAGCTTTCTTT
TRBJ2-5,few,NA,TRBV5-6,CASSLATAGRETQYF,TGTGCCAGCAGCTTGGCCACGGCGGGTAGAGAGACCCAGTACTTC
TRBJ2-2,NA,NA,TRBV29-1,CSVALTSRNTGELFF,TGCAGCGTTGCTCTTACTAGCCGTAACACCGGGGAGCTGTTTTTT
TRBJ2-3,once,NA,TRBV7-5,CVRSRSLTGGKDTQYF,TGTGTCAGAAGCCGATCCTTGACAGGGGGAAAAGATACGCAGTATTTT
TRBJ2-1,NA,NA,TRBV5-1,CASSSGPGPHNEQFF,TGCGCCAGCAGCTCTGGACCAGGGCCACACAATGAGCAGTTCTTC
TRBJ2-3,NA,TRBD2,TRBV6-1,CASRGTSGTDTQYF,TGTGCCAGCAGGGGGACTAGCGGGACAGATACGCAGTATTTT
TRBJ1-1,few,NA,TRBV7-2,CASSEDRNTEAFF,TGTGCCAGCAGCGAGGACAGGAACACTGAAGCTTTCTTT
TRBJ2-3,NA,NA,TRBV7-3,CASSLTESDTQYF,TGTGCCAGCAGCTTAACGGAGTCAGATACGCAGTATTTT
TRBJ2-5,NA,TRBD1,TRBV30,CACGTGGSIRETQYF,TGTGCCTGCGGGACAGGGGGCAGCATAAGAGAGACCCAGTACTTC
TRBJ2-7,few,TRBD2,TRBV5-1,CASKGGGFTYEQYF,TGCGCCAGTAAGGGCGGGGGATTCACCTACGAGCAGTACTTC
TRBJ2-7,once,NA,TRBV4-1,CASSPLRAYEQYF,TGCGCCAGCAGCCCGCTTCGAGCTTACGAGCAGTACTTC
TRBJ2-5,NA,NA,TRBV2,CASSEVLTQYF,TGTGCCAGCAGTGAAGTCCTGACCCAGTACTTC
TRBJ1-2,once,TRBD1,TRBV29-1,CSGGQEGDGYTF,TGCAGCGGGGGACAGGAAGGGGATGGCTACACCTTC
TRBJ2-7,few,TRBD2,TRBV27,CASSLSSGGAYEQYF,TGTGCCAGCAGTTTATCTAGCGGGGGGGCCTACGAGCAGTACTTC
TRBJ2-3,NA,TRBD2,TRBV11-3,CASSPGKRELTDTQYF,TGTGCCAGCAGCCCTGGGAAGCGGGAATTAACAGATACGCAGTATTTT
TRBJ2-3,NA,TRBD2,TRBV9,CASRGATSGTTDTQYF,TGTGCCAGCAGGGGAGCGACTAGCGGGACCACAGATACGCAGTATTTT